The next 26 T cell receptor beta chains were all read from a single sample in a study (dated by TCRdb to 2016 to 2017). The method was RT-PCR. The sequencer was an Illumina MiSeq. TCRdb reprocessing: public reads trimmed at Q25 with fastp, clones called with MiXCR, in-frame beta chains kept. Each CDR3 protein gets just one entry, which takes the most common genes and DNA from the rows behind it. Recorded for this sample are about 700,000 distinct CDR3 sequences; 11% to 15% of them occurred a single time. The biggest ten clones account for roughly 3.9% of the sample. Specimen: memory CD4+ T cells from blood. These receptors were collected from a female donor in good health, serving as a healthy control.

This clonotype has only a few counts. V gene TRBV5-1 combines with J gene TRBJ2-5, with 7 bases that match TRBD2. CDR3 size: 14 residues. Germline CDR1 reads SGHRS; CDR2 reads YFSETQ. V lost 4 bases to trimming and J lost 5 bases; unmatched junction nucleotides: 8. CDR3 residues: CASSGRDGEETQYF. CDR3 nucleotide sequence: TGCGCCAGCAGCGGGAGGGACGGAGAGGAGACCCAGTACTTC.

This clonotype came up a few times. The genes are TRBV18 and TRBJ2-5, with D maybe TRBD1 (6 bases). Trimming stripped 3 bases from V and 5 bases from J, with 13 bases between. Germline V gene data show CDR1 as KGHSH and CDR2 as LQKENI. The CDR3 is 14 residues long. Here the CDR3 DNA reads TGTGCCAGCTCACCGGGACAAAATGGGGAGACCCAGTACTTC. Its translation: CASSPGQNGETQYF.

The rearrangement joins TRBV7-8 to TRBJ1-1; TRBD1 agrees at 12 bases. CDR1 is SGHVS and CDR2 is FQNEAQ in the germline V gene. V was pared by 5 bases and J by 4 bases, with 8 bases of the junction left unmatched. The CDR3 has 16 amino acids. CDR3 in amino acids: CASSAGDRGQRTEAFF. CDR3 in DNA: TGTGCCAGCAGCGCGGGGGACAGGGGGCAACGCACTGAAGCTTTCTTT.

The chain couples TRBV4-3 to TRBJ1-3; D call uncertain. CDR1 and CDR2 from the germline V gene are LGHNA and YSLEER. The CDR3 runs to 13 residues. Trimming shortened V by 2 bases and J by 8 bases, and 10 bases separated the two germline ends. CDR3 sequence: CASSQLGADTIYF. As DNA, the CDR3 is TGCGCCAGCAGCCAATTGGGTGCGGACACCATATATTTT.

This clonotype has only a few counts. The rearrangement uses TRBV13 and TRBJ2-2; D unresolved. This CDR3 comprises 15 residues. Trimming took off 5 bases at V and 7 bases at J, with 17 bases between the two ends. Germline V CDR1 and CDR2: PRHDT, FYEKMQ (reference sequence). CDR3 DNA sequence: TGTGCCAGCAGCCTCACGACTGGAAACGACGGGGAGCTGTTTTTT. Residues: CASSLTTGNDGELFF. The whole variable domain, filled in from reference TRBV13 and TRBJ2-2, reads AAGVIQSPRHLIKEKRETATLKCYPIPRHDTVYWYQQGPGQDPQFLISFYEKMQSDKGSIPDRFSAQQFSDYHSELNMSSLELGDSALYFCASSLTTGNDGELFFGEGSRLTVL.

This clonotype occurred a few times. The rearrangement uses TRBV12-3 or TRBV12-4 and TRBJ2-5; D unresolved. V was shortened by 4 bases and J by 5 bases, with 8 bases between the two germline ends. CDR3 length: 12 residues. The CDR3, as DNA: TGTGCCAGCAGTTCGACGCTCGAGACCCAGTACTTC. It encodes CASSSTLETQYF.

In this sample, this clonotype turned up many times. This chain's CDR3 is CAISESSRKGSSEQYF. The CDR3 DNA is TGTGCCATCAGTGAGTCGAGTAGGAAAGGAAGCAGCGAGCAGTACTTC. This rearrangement joins TRBV10-3 to TRBJ2-7; D gene ambiguous. The CDR3 spans 16 residues. V shed 0 bases and J shed 6 bases, with 18 bases lying between them. Germline V gene data show CDR1 as ENHRY and CDR2 as SYGVKD.

This clonotype has at least ten counts. The V gene is TRBV25-1, the J gene TRBJ2-7, with D perhaps TRBD2 (5 bases). V lost 2 bases and J 2 bases, leaving 13 bases between the germline ends. Germline CDR1 reads MGHDK; CDR2 reads SYGVNS. The CDR3 has 15 residues. The CDR3 here is CASSEMRVPPYEQYF. Written as DNA, the CDR3 is TGTGCCAGCAGTGAAATGAGGGTTCCCCCCTACGAGCAGTACTTC.

This chain connects TRBV24-1 to TRBJ1-1; maybe TRBD1 (5 bases). Germline lookup yields CDR1 KGHDR and CDR2 SFDVKD. V lost 0 bases to trimming and J lost 10 bases, with 8 bases between them. This CDR3 is built from 12 residues. The CDR3 loop reads CATSDLTGGAFF. The CDR3 bases are TGTGCCACCAGTGATTTGACAGGCGGAGCTTTCTTT.

This clonotype came up a few times. V and J are TRBV11-2 and TRBJ1-1; 7 nucleotides agree with TRBD1. CDR3 length equals 18 residues. Germline V gives CDR1 SGHAT, CDR2 FQNNGV. V was clipped by 4 bases and J by 0 bases; unmatched bases: 14. CDR3 DNA: TGTGCCAGCAGCTCGAACCCTACCACGGACAGGTTGAACACTGAAGCTTTCTTT. Amino acid sequence: CASSSNPTTDRLNTEAFF.

The chain is built from TRBV7-9 and TRBJ2-1; 9 bases are a match to TRBD2. This CDR3 has 13 residues. Germline V lookup: CDR1 SEHNR, CDR2 FQNEAQ (reference sequence). With V trimmed by 6 bases and J by 6 bases, 3 bases remained unmatched. CDR3 in DNA: TGTGCCAGCAGTAGCGGGGGTCCCAATGAGCAGTTCTTC. Amino acid sequence: CASSSGGPNEQFF.

V gene TRBV7-2 combines with J gene TRBJ2-1, with D perhaps TRBD1 or TRBD2 (5 bases each). Germline CDR1 SGHTA, CDR2 FQGNSA. V lost 0 bases and J 0 bases, leaving 12 bases between the germline ends. This CDR3 is 17 amino acids long. CDR3 coding DNA: TGTGCCAGCAGCTTAGCCTCCCAGGGAGTCTCCTACAATGAGCAGTTCTTC. It yields the protein CASSLASQGVSYNEQFF.

In this sample, this clonotype turned up a few times. The chain carries TRBV20-1 and TRBJ2-1; 11 positions match TRBD2. CDR3 size: 16 residues. Germline trimming cut 3 bases from V and 0 bases from J; bases unmatched to any gene: 4. The germline V gene encodes CDR1 DFQATT and CDR2 SNEGSKA (reference sequence). The CDR3 DNA reads as TGCAGTGCTAGGATAGCGGGAGGGAGCTCCTACAATGAGCAGTTCTTC. Translating gives CSARIAGGSSYNEQFF.

The chain employs TRBV20-1 and TRBJ2-5; no firm D call. The CDR3 totals 16 residues. Germline-derived CDR1 and CDR2 are DFQATT and SNEGSKA (reference sequence). Trimming shortened V by 1 base and J by 0 bases, and 15 bases separated the two germline ends. CDR3 loop: CSARVFPGSYQETQYF. The DNA of the CDR3 is TGCAGTGCTAGAGTCTTCCCGGGTTCGTACCAAGAGACCCAGTACTTC.

The V and J genes are TRBV6-5 and TRBJ1-1; D is unclear. The CDR3 loop spans 16 amino acids. The germline gives CDR1 MNHEY, CDR2 SVGAGI. Trimming took off 6 bases at V and 5 bases at J, with 22 bases between the two ends. CDR3 loop: CASRAGEGPWQTEAFF. Here the CDR3 DNA reads TGTGCCAGCAGGGCTGGGGAAGGGCCGTGGCAGACTGAAGCTTTCTTT.

This chain connects TRBV6-1 to TRBJ1-2, with D tentatively TRBD1 (6 bases). The V gene's germline CDR1 is MNHNS and CDR2 SASEGT. The CDR3 has 15 residues. The V gene lost 3 bases and the J gene lost 6 bases, with 17 bases spanning the gap. CDR3 sequence: CASSDSGQLGDGYTF. The CDR3 bases are TGTGCCAGCAGTGACAGCGGACAGTTGGGGGATGGCTACACCTTC.

The chain uses TRBV9 and TRBJ2-1; D is unclear. V lost 4 bases and J 0 bases, leaving 17 bases between the germline ends. The CDR3 extends over 17 amino acids. The germline CDR1 and CDR2 sequences are SGDLS and YYNGEE. CDR3 sequence: CASSMRSYESSYNEQFF. The CDR3 DNA reads as TGTGCCAGCAGCATGAGGTCCTACGAAAGCTCCTACAATGAGCAGTTCTTC.

This clonotype was detected a few times. The chain is built from TRBV5-1 and TRBJ2-7, with 9 bases matching TRBD1. V lost 3 bases, J lost 3 bases, and 7 bases stayed unmatched. This CDR3 is built from 15 residues. Germline CDR1 SGHRS, CDR2 YFSETQ. This CDR3 reads CASSWGTGQGYEQYF. The CDR3 coding sequence is TGCGCCAGCAGCTGGGGGACGGGACAGGGCTACGAGCAGTACTTC.

The V and J genes are TRBV7-2 and TRBJ2-7; tentatively, D is TRBD2 (5 bases). Germline V CDR1 and CDR2: SGHTA, FQGNSA. Trimming left V 5 bases short and J 0 bases short, with 8 bases between. This CDR3 has 13 amino acids. Written as DNA, the CDR3 is TGTGCCAGCAGCGGAGGCCTCTCCTACGAGCAGTACTTC. It yields the protein CASSGGLSYEQYF.

This clonotype was seen repeatedly, ten times or more. The V call is TRBV27, the J call TRBJ2-1; a possible D gene is TRBD1 (6 bases). Germline V CDR1 and CDR2: MNHEY, SMNVEV (reference sequence). The CDR3 extends over 16 amino acids. V shed 5 bases and J shed 4 bases, with 18 bases lying between them. CDR3 sequence: CASSLGTSLGYNEQFF. The CDR3 DNA sequence: TGTGCCAGCAGTCTGGGGACATCTCTGGGGTACAATGAGCAGTTCTTC.

Ten or more counts support this clonotype. The genes are TRBV5-1 and TRBJ2-1, with TRBD1 matching over 9 bases. V lost 2 bases to trimming and J lost 8 bases; unmatched junction nucleotides: 5. Germline values: CDR1 SGHRS, CDR2 YFSETQ. This CDR3 has 14 residues. CDR3 nucleotides: TGCGCCAGCAGCTTTACAGGGGGCAGCGATGAGCAGTTCTTC. Translation gives CASSFTGGSDEQFF.

This chain connects TRBV5-1 to TRBJ2-5; D possibly corresponds to TRBD2 (5 bases). The CDR3 totals 14 residues. V dropped 0 bases and J dropped 5 bases, with 11 bases sitting between them. Germline V gene sequence: CDR1 SGHRS, CDR2 YFSETQ. CDR3 nucleotide sequence: TGCGCCAGCAGCTTGGGACTACTTGGGGAGACCCAGTACTTC. Protein product: CASSLGLLGETQYF.

V usage is TRBV12-3 or TRBV12-4 and J usage is TRBJ2-1; 7 bases agree with TRBD2. The CDR3 sequence is 14 residues long. The V and J ends lost 5 bases and 6 bases, in that order; junction bases with no gene match: 7. CDR3 bases: TGTGCCAGCAGTCTCACTAGCGCGGGCAATGAGCAGTTCTTC. Amino acids: CASSLTSAGNEQFF.

This clonotype was counted a few times. The chain has TRBV12-3 or TRBV12-4 and TRBJ2-1; D possibly corresponds to TRBD2 (6 bases). The CDR3 contains 16 residues. The V gene lost 2 bases and the J gene lost 4 bases, with 15 bases spanning the gap. CDR3 amino acids: CASSLPPGLGYNEQFF. The DNA of the CDR3 is TGTGCCAGCAGTTTACCCCCGGGACTGGGGTACAATGAGCAGTTCTTC.

The sample holds many counts of this clonotype. The gene calls are TRBV5-1 and TRBJ1-6, with D perhaps matching TRBD1 (6 bases). The CDR3 length is 15 residues. V lost 4 bases to trimming and J lost 6 bases, with 14 bases between them. In germline, CDR1 is SGHRS, CDR2 YFSETQ. The DNA for the CDR3 is TGCGCCAGCAGCCTATGGGACACGACTAATTCACCCCTCCACTTT. Amino acids: CASSLWDTTNSPLHF.

The chain recombines TRBV5-4 with TRBJ2-6; TRBD1 or TRBD2 may be the D gene (5 bases each). Germline V gene lookup returns CDR1 SGHNT and CDR2 YYREEE (reference sequence). V lost 0 bases and J lost 0, with 10 bases in between. This CDR3 is built from 17 residues. CDR3 sequence (DNA): TGTGCCAGCAGCTTGGCGGGGCCGCTCTCTGGGGCCAACGTCCTGACTTTC. Amino acids: CASSLAGPLSGANVLTF.